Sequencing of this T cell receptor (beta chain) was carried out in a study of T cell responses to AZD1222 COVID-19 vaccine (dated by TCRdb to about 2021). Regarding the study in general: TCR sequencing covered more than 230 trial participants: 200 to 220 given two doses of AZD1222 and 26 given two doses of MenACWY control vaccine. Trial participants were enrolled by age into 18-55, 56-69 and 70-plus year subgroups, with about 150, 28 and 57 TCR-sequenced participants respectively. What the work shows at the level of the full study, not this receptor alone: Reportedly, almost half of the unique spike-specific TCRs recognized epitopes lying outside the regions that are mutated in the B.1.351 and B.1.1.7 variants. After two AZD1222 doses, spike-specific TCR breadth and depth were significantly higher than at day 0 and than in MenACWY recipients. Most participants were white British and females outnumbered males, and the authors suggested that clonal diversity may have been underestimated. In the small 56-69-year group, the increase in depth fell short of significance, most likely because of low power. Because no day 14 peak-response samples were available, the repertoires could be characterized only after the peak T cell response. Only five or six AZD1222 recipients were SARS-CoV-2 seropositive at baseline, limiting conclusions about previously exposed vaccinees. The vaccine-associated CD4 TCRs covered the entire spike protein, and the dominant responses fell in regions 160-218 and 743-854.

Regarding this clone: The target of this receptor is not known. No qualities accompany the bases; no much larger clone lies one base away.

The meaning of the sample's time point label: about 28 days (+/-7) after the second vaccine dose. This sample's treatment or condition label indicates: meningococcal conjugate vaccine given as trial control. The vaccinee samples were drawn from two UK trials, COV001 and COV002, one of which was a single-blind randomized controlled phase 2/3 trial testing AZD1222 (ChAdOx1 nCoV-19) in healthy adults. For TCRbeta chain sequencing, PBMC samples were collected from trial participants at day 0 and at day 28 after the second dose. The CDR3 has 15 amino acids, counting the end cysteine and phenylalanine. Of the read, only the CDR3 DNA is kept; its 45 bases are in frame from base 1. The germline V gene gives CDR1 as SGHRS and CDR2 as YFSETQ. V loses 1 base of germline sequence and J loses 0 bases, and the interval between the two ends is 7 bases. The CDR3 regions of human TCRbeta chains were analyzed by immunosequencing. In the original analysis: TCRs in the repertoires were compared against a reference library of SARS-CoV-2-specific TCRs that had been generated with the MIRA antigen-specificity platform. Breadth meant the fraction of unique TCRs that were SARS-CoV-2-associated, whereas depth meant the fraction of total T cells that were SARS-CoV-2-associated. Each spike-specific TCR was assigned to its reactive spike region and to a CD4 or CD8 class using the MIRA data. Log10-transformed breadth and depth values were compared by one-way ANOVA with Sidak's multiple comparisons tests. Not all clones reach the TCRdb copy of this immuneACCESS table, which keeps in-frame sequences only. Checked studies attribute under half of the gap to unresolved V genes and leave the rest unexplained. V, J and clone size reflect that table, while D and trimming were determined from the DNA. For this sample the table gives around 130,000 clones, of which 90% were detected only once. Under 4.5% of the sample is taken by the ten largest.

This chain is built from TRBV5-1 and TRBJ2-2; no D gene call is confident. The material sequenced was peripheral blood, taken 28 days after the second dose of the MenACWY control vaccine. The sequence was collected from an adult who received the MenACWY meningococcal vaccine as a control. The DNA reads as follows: TGCGCCAGCAGCTTGCAGCGCCCGAACACCGGGGAGCTGTTTTTT. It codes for CASSLQRPNTGELFF.